One and the same sample provided the 26 T cell receptor beta chains below, sequenced in a study of T cell responses to AZD1222 COVID-19 vaccine. Data came from immunoSEQ multiplex PCR; TCRdb stores just in-frame clones and leaves some out. The table has fewer than 200,000 clones, roughly 90% seen once. The sample was peripheral blood, taken 28 days after the second AZD1222 dose. The receptors were sampled from an adult who received the AZD1222 COVID-19 vaccine.

The V and J genes are TRBV6-5 and TRBJ1-3; D ambiguous. Trimming took 7 bases from V and 3 from J, leaving 10 bases between them. The CDR3 runs 13 residues. Per germline, CDR1 MNHEY and CDR2 SVGAGI. The CDR3: CASTTPGGNTIYF. CDR3 nucleotide sequence: TGTGCCAGCACTACTCCCGGTGGAAACACCATATATTTT.

The chain has TRBV4-2 and TRBJ1-1; 7 bases line up with TRBD1. Losses at the gene ends were 3 bases for V and 6 bases for J; bases not matched to a gene: 10. The CDR3 extends over 15 amino acids. Germline V gene lookup returns CDR1 LGHNA and CDR2 YNFKEQ. The CDR3 loop reads CASSHSGTARAEAFF. CDR3 DNA: TGTGCCAGCAGCCATTCCGGGACAGCCCGGGCTGAAGCTTTCTTT.

The chain carries TRBV10-2 and TRBJ1-1; 7 positions match TRBD1. The CDR3 has 14 residues. Trimming cost V 7 bases and J 9 bases; bases outside gene matches: 14. Per the germline V gene, CDR1 is WSHSY and CDR2 is SAAADI. CDR3 bases: TGCGCCAGCATAGACAGGGACCCAACCGCTAAAGCTTTCTTT. Translation gives CASIDRDPTAKAFF.

V gene TRBV27 combines with J gene TRBJ1-5; 8 nucleotides match TRBD1. The CDR3 length is 16 residues. The V gene's germline CDR1 is MNHEY and CDR2 SMNVEV (reference sequence). V lost 3 bases and J lost 7; bases outside the gene matches: 11. CDR3 nucleotide sequence: TGTGCCAGCAGTTTGTATAGCCAGGGGGCTCTCCAGCCCCAGCATTTT. Its translation: CASSLYSQGALQPQHF.

This chain joins TRBV10-3 and TRBJ1-4, with D possibly TRBD1 on 5 matching bases. Trimming pared 3 bases from V and 7 bases from J, leaving 12 bases between. In germline, CDR1 is ENHRY, CDR2 SYGVKD. The CDR3 length is 14 residues. The chain's CDR3 is CAISDGGFGEKLFF. In DNA, the CDR3 is TGTGCCATCAGTGATGGGGGATTCGGTGAAAAACTGTTTTTT.

The chain has TRBV27 and TRBJ2-3; D unresolved. This CDR3 has 18 amino acids. The V gene's germline CDR1 is MNHEY and CDR2 SMNVEV (reference sequence). Trimming removed 3 bases at V and 0 bases at J, with 19 bases between. The CDR3 DNA follows: TGTGCCAGCAGTTTTTGGATCCTAAGCGCTCCTAGCACAGATACGCAGTATTTT. Protein sequence: CASSFWILSAPSTDTQYF.

The rearrangement links TRBV7-2 to TRBJ2-2; 12 positions match TRBD1. CDR3 length: 16 residues. CDR1 is SGHTA and CDR2 is FQGNSA in the germline V gene. V was clipped by 1 base and J by 5 bases; unmatched bases: 2. The CDR3 region is CASSLGGQGATGELFF. The CDR3 coding sequence is TGTGCCAGCAGCTTAGGGGGACAGGGGGCGACCGGGGAGCTGTTTTTT.

The rearrangement links TRBV19 to TRBJ1-1; 7 bases line up with TRBD1. V was clipped by 3 bases and J by 8 bases; unmatched bases: 6. Germline CDR1 and CDR2: LNHDA and SQIVND (reference sequence). This CDR3 is built from 13 residues. The DNA for the CDR3 is TGTGCCAGTAGTATCTTCAACAGGGGAGAAGCTTTCTTT. Protein: CASSIFNRGEAFF. Together with reference TRBV19 and TRBJ1-1, the CDR3 gives the full variable domain: DGGITQSPKYLFRKEGQNVTLSCEQNLNHDAMYWYRQDPGQGLRLIYYSQIVNDFQKGDIAEGYSVSREKKESFPLTVTSAQKNPTAFYLCASSIFNRGEAFFGQGTRLTVV.

The genes are TRBV9 and TRBJ2-7; D may match TRBD1 or TRBD2 (6 bases each). The CDR3 has 16 residues. The V gene lost 4 bases and the J gene lost 0 bases, with 17 bases spanning the gap. Germline values: CDR1 SGDLS, CDR2 YYNGEE. The CDR3 protein is CASSPGSGAFSYEQYF. The CDR3 DNA sequence: TGTGCCAGCAGCCCTGGCTCGGGGGCATTCTCCTACGAGCAGTACTTC.

The chain links TRBV19 to TRBJ1-1; 8 nucleotides align to TRBD1. With V trimmed by 5 bases and J by 5 bases, 7 bases remained unmatched. There are 14 residues in the CDR3. Germline V lookup: CDR1 LNHDA, CDR2 SQIVND (reference sequence). The chain's CDR3 is CASSAQGARTEAFF. The CDR3, as DNA: TGTGCCAGTAGTGCGCAGGGGGCGCGAACTGAAGCTTTCTTT.

The chain uses TRBV12-3 or TRBV12-4 and TRBJ2-7; D ambiguous. V dropped 3 bases and J dropped 2 bases, with 8 bases sitting between them. The CDR3 covers 13 residues. The CDR3: CASSFRHTYEQYF. The CDR3 DNA reads TGTGCCAGCAGTTTCCGACATACCTACGAGCAGTACTTC.

This rearrangement joins TRBV5-4 to TRBJ2-1; 9 nucleotides align to TRBD2. The J segment lost 7 bases and the V segment lost 4 bases, leaving 9 bases of the junction unmatched. Germline V gene sequence: CDR1 SGHNT, CDR2 YYREEE (reference sequence). The CDR3 covers 15 residues. The CDR3 protein is CASSRRGGYWNEQFF. The CDR3 nucleotides are TGTGCCAGCAGCCGGCGGGGGGGCTATTGGAATGAGCAGTTCTTC.

The genes are TRBV19 and TRBJ1-5; TRBD1 is a possible D gene (5 bases). The V end lost 6 bases, the J end lost 1 base, and 13 bases lay between the germline ends. The CDR3 length is 15 residues. Germline V gene data show CDR1 as LNHDA and CDR2 as SQIVND (reference sequence). The CDR3 is CASRTGGLSNQPQHF. The CDR3 DNA sequence: TGTGCCAGTAGGACGGGGGGTCTAAGCAATCAGCCCCAGCATTTT.

This clone came up once. V is TRBV6-5 and J is TRBJ2-2; D unclear. Per the germline V gene, CDR1 is MNHEY and CDR2 is SVGAGI. Trimming removed 6 bases at V and 1 base at J, with 9 bases between. The CDR3 has 14 amino acids. CDR3 amino acids: CASRREGNTGELFF. In DNA, the CDR3 is TGTGCCAGCAGACGCGAAGGGAACACCGGGGAGCTGTTTTTT.

The V call is TRBV6-5, the J call TRBJ2-3; D assignment may be TRBD1 or TRBD2 (6 bases each). Per the germline V gene, CDR1 is MNHEY and CDR2 is SVGAGI. V was cut by 4 bases and J by 3 bases, with 14 bases left in between. This CDR3 is 15 amino acids long. Written as DNA, the CDR3 is TGTGCCAGCAGTTCAGGCCGGGGGCGGACAGATACGCAGTATTTT. It is translated as CASSSGRGRTDTQYF.

Details on this clone: The identical CDR3 is also encoded by other nucleotide sequences in the sample. This sequence joins TRBV5-1 and TRBJ1-6, with D uncertain. Germline V CDR1 and CDR2: SGHRS, YFSETQ. Trimming took 0 bases from V and 7 from J, leaving 5 bases between them. The CDR3 extends over 13 amino acids. This CDR3 is CASSLGVNSPLHF. The CDR3 DNA reads as TGCGCCAGCAGCTTGGGGGTAAATTCACCCCTCCACTTT.

The chain couples TRBV9 to TRBJ1-1; a weak D match, TRBD1 (5 bases). Looked up from germline, CDR1 is SGDLS and CDR2 is YYNGEE. This CDR3 region has 12 residues. Deletions cut 3 bases from V and 3 bases from J, with 6 bases between. The CDR3 DNA reads as TGTGCCAGCAGCGGGGGCGACACTGAAGCTTTCTTT. It encodes CASSGGDTEAFF.

CDR3 nucleotide sequence: TGTGCCAGTAGTATACCGGGGGGCACTGAAGCTTTCTTT. This gives the protein CASSIPGGTEAFF. This chain joins TRBV19 and TRBJ1-1, with TRBD1 as a possible D gene (5 bases). Germline V CDR1 and CDR2: LNHDA, SQIVND (reference sequence). Trimming stripped 2 bases from V and 4 bases from J, with 8 bases between. The CDR3 runs 13 residues. Variable domain in full (rest from reference TRBV19 and TRBJ1-1): DGGITQSPKYLFRKEGQNVTLSCEQNLNHDAMYWYRQDPGQGLRLIYYSQIVNDFQKGDIAEGYSVSREKKESFPLTVTSAQKNPTAFYLCASSIPGGTEAFFGQGTRLTVV.

The chain has TRBV10-1 and TRBJ1-1, with TRBD1 as a possible D gene (6 bases). V shed 6 bases and J shed 12 bases, with 20 bases lying between them. Germline V lookup: CDR1 WNHNN, CDR2 SYGVQD (reference sequence). This CDR3 contains 13 residues. Here the CDR3 DNA reads TGCGCCAGCAGCAAGACCTTACAGGGTACAACTTTCTTT. Residues: CASSKTLQGTTFF.

CDR3 region: CASSAGDRSLTEAFF. Here the CDR3 DNA reads TGTGCCAGCAGCGCAGGCGACAGGTCTCTCACTGAAGCTTTCTTT. The gene calls are TRBV21-1 and TRBJ1-1; the table's D call, TRBD1, has no DNA check behind it. TRBV21-1 is assigned pseudogene status. This CDR3 region has 15 residues.

V is TRBV5-1 and J is TRBJ2-1; 11 nucleotides match TRBD1. The CDR3 sequence is 14 residues long. V dropped 3 bases and J dropped 6; count of bases not matched to a gene: 2. Germline V gene data show CDR1 as SGHRS and CDR2 as YFSETQ. The DNA of the CDR3 is TGCGCCAGCAGCTGGACAGGGGGCCGCAATGAGCAGTTCTTC. Its protein is CASSWTGGRNEQFF.

This clone has more than one count but fewer than ten. The chain is built from TRBV7-2 and TRBJ2-5; TRBD2 might be the D (6 bases). Trimming pared 3 bases from V and 2 bases from J, leaving 10 bases between. This CDR3 spans 14 amino acids. Germline-derived CDR1 and CDR2 are SGHTA and FQGNSA. CDR3 sequence (DNA): TGTGCCAGCAGCTTCCGCGGGACTCAAGAGACCCAGTACTTC. It codes for CASSFRGTQETQYF.

This clone was seen only a few times. The J gene is TRBJ2-2, the V gene TRBV28; 7 bases are a match to TRBD1. This CDR3 is built from 15 residues. The V segment lost 1 base and the J segment 7 bases; nucleotides outside the gene matches: 6. Germline V gene sequence: CDR1 MDHEN, CDR2 SYDVKM. CDR3 DNA: TGTGCCAGCAGTTTATTAACAGGGGCGGGCGGGGAGCTGTTTTTT. Its translation is CASSLLTGAGGELFF.

The chain carries TRBV15 and TRBJ1-2; 8 bases are a match to TRBD1. V dropped 0 bases and J dropped 7; count of bases not matched to a gene: 7. The V gene's germline CDR1 is LNHNV and CDR2 YYDKDF (reference sequence). The CDR3 consists of 15 residues. The CDR3 DNA sequence: TGTGCCACCAGCAGAGATGCAGGACAGGGTCGTGGCTACACCTTC. It is translated as CATSRDAGQGRGYTF. Drawing the rest from reference TRBV15 and TRBJ1-2, the complete variable domain is DAMVIQNPRYQVTQFGKPVTLSCSQTLNHNVMYWYQQKSSQAPKLLFHYYDKDFNNEADTPDNFQSRRPNTSFCFLDIRSPGLGDTAMYLCATSRDAGQGRGYTFGSGTRLTVV.

The gene calls are TRBV13 and TRBJ1-3; possible D gene TRBD1, 6 bases. Germline V gene sequence: CDR1 PRHDT, CDR2 FYEKMQ (reference sequence). The ends were cut back, 3 bases at V and 4 bases at J, with 10 bases in the middle. The CDR3 is 14 residues long. CDR3 coding DNA: TGTGCCAGCAGCTTTCTCGGACAGGGAAACACCATATATTTT. Its translation is CASSFLGQGNTIYF.

The chain carries TRBV5-4 and TRBJ1-2, with TRBD1 as a possible D gene (6 bases). The germline V gene encodes CDR1 SGHNT and CDR2 YYREEE (reference sequence). Trimming took 6 bases from V and 8 from J, leaving 17 bases between them. The CDR3 has 13 amino acids. As DNA, the CDR3 is TGTGCCAGCAAGGCGGAGGGGGAGGGAGGCTACACCTTC. Its protein product is CASKAEGEGGYTF. The full variable domain, its missing parts supplied by reference TRBV5-4 and TRBJ1-2, is ETGVTQSPTHLIKTRGQQVTLRCSSQSGHNTVSWYQQALGQGPQFIFQYYREEENGRGNFPPRFSGLQFPNYSSELNVNALELDDSALYLCASKAEGEGGYTFGSGTRLTVV.